This is a list of T cell receptor beta chains from one sample in a study of a mutant IDH1 vaccine in newly diagnosed glioma. No antigens are known for them. Sequencing was performed with immunoSEQ multiplex PCR; in TCRdb, only in-frame clones are kept and a portion is missing. The data contain roughly 13,000 clones, around 77% of them singletons. The sequencing here drew on PBMCs, taken from a glioma patient whose treatment included an IDH1 peptide vaccine. These receptors were collected from a woman in her thirties or forties with glioma. Both conserved end residues are part of each CDR3. A D gene is named only where the DNA matches it firmly. Not all rows give a size; the values are once, few, many and, for expanded clones, a class.

D gene,J gene,V gene,clone size,CDR3 DNA,CDR3 protein
NA,TRBJ1-1,TRBV15,few,TGTGCCACCCGGTTTCGAGCGGGGGACACTGAAGCTTTCTTT,CATRFRAGDTEAFF
TRBD1,TRBJ1-2,TRBV10-3,NA,TGTGCCATCAGTGAGTCGGGACAGAGCTATGGCTACACCTTC,CAISESGQSYGYTF
NA,TRBJ1-3,TRBV6-5,NA,TGTGCCAGCACGTCCTCTGGAAACACCATATATTTT,CASTSSGNTIYF
NA,TRBJ1-2,TRBV5-1,NA,TGCGCCAGCAACTCAGGAGGGTTTAACGCTGGCTACACCTTC,CASNSGGFNAGYTF
NA,TRBJ2-2,TRBV11-2,few,TGTGCCAGCAGCCCACGGGGGGCGGTTAATACCGGGGAGCTGTTTTTT,CASSPRGAVNTGELFF
TRBD2,TRBJ2-5,TRBV7-2,NA,TGTGCCAGCAGCTTAGGAGCGGGGGGAGAGACCCAGTACTTC,CASSLGAGGETQYF
NA,TRBJ1-2,TRBV14,NA,TGTGCCAGCAGCCAGGCAGCTAACTATGGCTACACCTTC,CASSQAANYGYTF
NA,TRBJ1-6,TRBV27,NA,TGTGCCAGCAGTTCCTCGAGCGGGTCCTATAATTCACCCCTCCACTTT,CASSSSSGSYNSPLHF
NA,TRBJ2-1,TRBV2,few,TGTGCCAGCAGTGACCCACCGACGGATGAGCAGTTCTTC,CASSDPPTDEQFF
NA,TRBJ2-1,TRBV5-5,NA,TGTGCCAGCAGCCCACCGGGTATCCGTACCCTCAGCTCCTACAATGAGCAGTTCTTC,CASSPPGIRTLSSYNEQFF
NA,TRBJ2-7,TRBV7-2,NA,TGTGCCAGCAGCACGGCTAGCCACGAGCAGTACTTC,CASSTASHEQYF
TRBD1,TRBJ2-5,TRBV5-1,NA,TGCGCCAGCAGGAGGGGGCAGCGAGAGACCCAGTACTTC,CASRRGQRETQYF
TRBD1,TRBJ2-2,TRBV27,NA,TGTGCCAGCAGTTTATTCCTCAACAGGGGGAACACCGGGGAGCTGTTTTTT,CASSLFLNRGNTGELFF
NA,TRBJ1-1,TRBV2,few,TGTGCCAGCAGTGGGGTCCGGGGCTACACTGAAGCTTTCTTT,CASSGVRGYTEAFF
NA,TRBJ2-3,TRBV15,NA,TGTGCCACCAGAGGCGGCGCTAGCACAGATACGCAGTATTTT,CATRGGASTDTQYF
NA,TRBJ2-2,TRBV7-3,once,TGTGCCAGCAGCCCCGCCCCTAGCCCGAACACCGGGGAGCTGTTTTTT,CASSPAPSPNTGELFF
TRBD1,TRBJ1-2,TRBV18,NA,TGTGCCAGCTCACCACCGACAGGGGACGGCTACACCTTC,CASSPPTGDGYTF
TRBD1,TRBJ1-5,TRBV29-1,few,TGCAGCGTTGCGGCGGGGACAGGGGTGGATCAGCCCCAGCATTTT,CSVAAGTGVDQPQHF
TRBD1,TRBJ2-7,TRBV4-3,NA,TGCGCCAGCAGCCGCAGACAGGGGGAGGCGCAGTACTTC,CASSRRQGEAQYF
TRBD2,TRBJ2-1,TRBV4-3,few,TGCGCCAGCAGCCAAGATCTCGGCGGGAGTACCTACAATGAGCAGTTCTTC,CASSQDLGGSTYNEQFF
NA,TRBJ1-2,TRBV12-5,NA,TGTGCTAGTGGTACCAGGGTTACGGGCTATGGCTACACCTTC,CASGTRVTGYGYTF
TRBD1,TRBJ1-1,TRBV28,NA,TGTGCCAGCAGCCGAAGAGGGGGCGGTGAAGCTTTCTTT,CASSRRGGGEAFF
NA,TRBJ1-1,TRBV7-6,NA,TGTGCCAGCAGCTTGGGGGGAAGAGGGACTGAAGCTTTCTTT,CASSLGGRGTEAFF
NA,TRBJ1-5,TRBV10-2,NA,TGCGCCAGCAGTGAGTCGACGAAGAGGATGGGCTATCAGCCCCAGCATTTT,CASSESTKRMGYQPQHF
NA,TRBJ1-1,TRBV6-6,NA,TGTGCCAGCAGTTACGACAGGAACACTGAAGCTTTCTTT,CASSYDRNTEAFF
NA,TRBJ2-7,TRBV19,NA,TGTGCCAGTATCGACTCGACTGTTTCCCCCTACGAGCAGTACTTC,CASIDSTVSPYEQYF
NA,TRBJ2-7,TRBV5-6,NA,TGTGCCAGCAGCTTCCGAAGGGGTCCCGAGCAGTACTTC,CASSFRRGPEQYF
NA,TRBJ2-5,TRBV5-1,NA,TGCGCCAGCAGCCTACAGGGACCCCCGGAGACCCAGTACTTC,CASSLQGPPETQYF
NA,TRBJ1-1,TRBV19,NA,TGTGCCAGTAGTATACAGGGGCCGCTGAACACTGAAGCTTTCTTT,CASSIQGPLNTEAFF
NA,TRBJ2-2,TRBV14,NA,TGTGCCAGCAGCCAAGTCAGTAGTCCGAACACCGGGGAGCTGTTTTTT,CASSQVSSPNTGELFF
NA,TRBJ2-1,TRBV7-2,once,TGTGCCAGCAGCCCCAGTTGGGAGGAGCAGTTCTTC,CASSPSWEEQFF
NA,TRBJ1-4,TRBV18,NA,TGTGCCAGCTCCGCGCAGGGGTCTAATGAAAAACTGTTTTTT,CASSAQGSNEKLFF
TRBD1,TRBJ2-7,TRBV11-2,NA,TGTGCCAGCAGCATAACACAGGGGGAGCAGTACTTC,CASSITQGEQYF
TRBD2,TRBJ2-7,TRBV7-6,NA,TGTGCCAGCAGCTCAGCGGGAGAGGGCTACGAGCAGTACTTC,CASSSAGEGYEQYF
NA,TRBJ1-5,TRBV21-1,few,TGTGCCAGCGCTGGCAAACAGCCCCAGCATTTT,CASAGKQPQHF
NA,TRBJ1-4,TRBV29-1,NA,TGCAGCGTTCAGCCCTCAACTAATGAAAAACTGTTTTTT,CSVQPSTNEKLFF
NA,TRBJ2-5,TRBV7-2,NA,TGTGCCAGCAGGTGGGACTCCGGAGAGACCCAGTACTTC,CASRWDSGETQYF
NA,TRBJ1-4,TRBV6-6,NA,TGTGCCAGCAGTTACTCGAGGGTGGGGGATGAAAAACTGTTTTTT,CASSYSRVGDEKLFF
TRBD2,TRBJ2-5,TRBV9,NA,TGTGCCAGCAGCGTAGGCGGGGGGGCAATAGCGACCCAGTACTTC,CASSVGGGAIATQYF
NA,TRBJ1-5,TRBV5-5,NA,TGTGCCAGCAGCTTGGGCACGGGCCCTCTTAGTCAGCCCCAGCATTTT,CASSLGTGPLSQPQHF
NA,TRBJ2-2,TRBV29-1,NA,TGCAGTTACCGCCGGGGAACTAACACCGGGGAGCTGTTTTTT,CSYRRGTNTGELFF
NA,TRBJ1-1,TRBV14,medium-sized,TGTGCCAGCAGCCAAGTCGTTGGCGTTCGGGCTTTCTTT,CASSQVVGVRAFF
TRBD1,TRBJ2-7,TRBV7-9,NA,TGTGCCAGCAGCGACTCAGGGGGACCTCGGGAGCAGTACTTC,CASSDSGGPREQYF
NA,TRBJ2-6,TRBV28,NA,TGTGCCAGCAGTTCGCCGGTAACCATCGGATCTGGGGCCAACGTCCTGACTTTC,CASSSPVTIGSGANVLTF
TRBD2,TRBJ2-3,TRBV7-2,NA,TGTGCCAGCAGCTTAACCGACTTAGCGGGCCTCACAGATACGCAGTATTTT,CASSLTDLAGLTDTQYF
TRBD2,TRBJ2-1,TRBV5-6,NA,TGTGCCAGCAGCTTGGGCCTAGCGGGGGACCCGAGCTCCTACAATGAGCAGTTCTTC,CASSLGLAGDPSSYNEQFF
TRBD2,TRBJ2-7,TRBV4-1,NA,TGCGCCAGCAGCTACGGAGGTTTAGCGGGGAACTACGAGCAGTACTTC,CASSYGGLAGNYEQYF
TRBD1,TRBJ2-1,TRBV6-5,few,TGTGCCAGCAGCTCCCAGGGGGACAGGGCAGGTGAGCAGTTCTTC,CASSSQGDRAGEQFF
NA,TRBJ1-5,TRBV7-2,few,TGTGCCAGCAGCTCGCCCGAGAGCAATCAGCCCCAGCATTTT,CASSSPESNQPQHF
NA,TRBJ2-5,TRBV6-1,NA,TGTGCCAGCAGTGAAGAGGCAGCCTTGGGAGAGACCCAGTACTTC,CASSEEAALGETQYF
NA,TRBJ1-1,TRBV19,NA,TGTGCCACGGTCCACAGGAACACTGAAGCTTTCTTT,CATVHRNTEAFF
TRBD2,TRBJ2-1,TRBV9,NA,TGTGCCAGCAGCCCCCCCACGGGGGGACCTAGCAATGAGCAGTTCTTC,CASSPPTGGPSNEQFF
NA,TRBJ1-1,TRBV12-5,medium-sized,TGTGCTAGTGGCCACAACACTGAAGCTTTCTTT,CASGHNTEAFF
NA,TRBJ1-1,TRBV29-1,large,TGCAGCGGCCGGGATGGGGTTCTTCCGAGGACTGAAGCTTTCTTT,CSGRDGVLPRTEAFF
NA,TRBJ1-5,TRBV12-5,NA,TGTGCTAGTGGTTTTGGGAATCAGCCCCAGCATTTT,CASGFGNQPQHF
NA,TRBJ2-3,TRBV5-1,NA,TGCGCCAGCAGAAGAGGTGGATTCACAGATACGCAGTATTTT,CASRRGGFTDTQYF
NA,TRBJ2-7,TRBV5-6,NA,TGTGCCAGCAGCTTGGGGGGAGTTGTGGCCTACGAGCAGTACTTC,CASSLGGVVAYEQYF
NA,TRBJ2-3,TRBV11-2,NA,TGTGCCAGCAGCTTAGACACAGATACGCAGTATTTT,CASSLDTDTQYF
NA,TRBJ1-2,TRBV2,NA,TGTGCCAGCAGCCCCCCAAGAGTGGGTATAGGCTACACCTTC,CASSPPRVGIGYTF